This is a list of T cell receptor beta chains from one sample in a study of PD-1 blockade in mismatch repair-deficient tumors. The protocol was immunoSEQ multiplex PCR, while the TCRdb copy is restricted to in-frame clones and leaves out a portion. The top ten clones hold roughly 17% of a sample with about 16,000 clones, approximately 81% of them seen once. This specimen consisted of PBMCs, obtained before pembrolizumab treatment. Receptors originate from an adult with mismatch repair-deficient cancer. Both conserved end residues are part of each CDR3. Not all rows give a size; the values are once, few, many and, for expanded clones, a class.

TRBV7-6	.	TRBJ2-2	CASSLMGNTGELFF
TRBV2	few	TRBJ1-5	CASRATGEVQPQHF
TRBV10-3	.	TRBJ2-2	CAISEASGRNTGELFF
TRBV30	once	TRBJ1-4	CAWRDTREGEKLFF
TRBV10-1	.	TRBJ2-7	CASSESTLASGSKEYF
TRBV4-1	.	TRBJ2-7	CASSQALAGGLYEQYF
TRBV6-5	few	TRBJ2-7	CASGDYEQYF
TRBV19	few	TRBJ2-1	CASSINRVNEQFF
TRBV29-1	few	TRBJ2-5	CSVERTGGWQETQYF
TRBV27	.	TRBJ2-5	CASSLRGLAGVRETQYF
TRBV27	once	TRBJ2-3	CASSPSGLAGYTDTQYF
TRBV30	.	TRBJ1-5	CACDGDPIGNQPQHF
TRBV13	.	TRBJ2-6	CASSTGGIPVASGANVLTF
TRBV2	.	TRBJ2-5	CASSRAARETQYF
TRBV29-1	few	TRBJ2-1	CSVDREGSYNEQFF
TRBV5-4	.	TRBJ2-3	CASSLDRGPTDTQYF
TRBV5-6	.	TRBJ1-2	CASSRGQFYGYTF
TRBV27	.	TRBJ2-2	CASSLILGTSGNTGELFF
TRBV5-6	.	TRBJ2-1	CASSLVAGGPLDEQFF
TRBV6-1	.	TRBJ2-2	CASSEGGGVHTGELFF
TRBV19	.	TRBJ1-5	CASSIGDRVYQPQHF
TRBV10-1	.	TRBJ2-7	CASSDRGPRGEQYF
TRBV6-5	.	TRBJ2-7	CASSYSRLAGGEQYF
TRBV4-1	.	TRBJ2-7	CASSLVLGQVKGYEQYF
TRBV27	once	TRBJ2-1	CASSLLAGGNSNEQFF
TRBV19	once	TRBJ2-1	CASSVYSYNEQFF
TRBV18	.	TRBJ2-2	CASSAGQSHTGELFF
TRBV29-1	.	TRBJ1-3	CSVEDGQANTIYF
TRBV2	.	TRBJ2-7	CASTGQGAGYEQYF
TRBV7-2	few	TRBJ2-7	CASSPTNSFYEQYF
TRBV4-2	.	TRBJ2-3	CASSQGERTDTQYF
TRBV5-1	.	TRBJ2-7	CASSLGRSSYEQYF
TRBV15	.	TRBJ2-7	CATSGTRSALIYEQYF
TRBV27	.	TRBJ1-1	CASIEGPRDFDAPFGAFF